The 5 T cell receptor beta chains in this list originate from one sample, sequenced in a study of blood T cell repertoires in COVID-19. Data came from immunoSEQ multiplex PCR; TCRdb stores just in-frame clones and leaves some out. This repertoire shows under 85,000 clones, roughly 80% found once; its top ten account for 4.5% to 7%. Sequenced sample: peripheral blood. These receptors all come from a man aged 55 to 69 with active or convalescent COVID-19.

The chain carries TRBV19 and TRBJ1-4; D may be TRBD1 (6 bases). CDR3 length: 14 residues. The germline gives CDR1 LNHDA, CDR2 SQIVND (reference sequence). Deletions cut 3 bases from V and 3 bases from J, with 8 bases between. The CDR3 is CASSIQGSNEKLFF. The CDR3 DNA reads TGTGCCAGTAGTATTCAGGGGTCTAATGAAAAACTGTTTTTT.

The rearrangement uses TRBV3-1 (or the pseudogene TRBV3-2) and TRBJ2-1, with D unresolved. This CDR3 is 15 amino acids long. Germline V gene data show CDR1 as LGHDT and CDR2 as YNNKEL (reference sequence). V lost 1 base and J lost 10, with 17 bases in between. The CDR3: CASSQGANLLQEQFF. DNA of the CDR3: TGTGCCAGCAGCCAAGGGGCCAACCTCCTACAGGAGCAGTTCTTC.

CDR3 protein: CASSPSVAGNSPLHF. CDR3 nucleotide sequence: TGTGCCAGCTCTCCGTCGGTCGCAGGCAATTCACCCCTCCACTTT. This sequence joins TRBV27 and TRBJ1-6; the D is unclear. Germline loops: CDR1 MNHEY, CDR2 SMNVEV (reference sequence). This CDR3 has 15 amino acids. Trimming took 8 bases from V and 7 from J, leaving 18 bases between them.

This chain connects TRBV7-6 to TRBJ1-1; no reliable D call. CDR1 and CDR2 from the germline V gene are SGHVS and FNYEAQ. The germline V and J ends were trimmed by 4 bases and 1 base, with 13 bases remaining between them. The CDR3 totals 15 residues. CDR3 loop: CASSSYGRENTEAFF. The DNA of the CDR3 is TGTGCCAGCAGCTCGTACGGACGGGAGAACACTGAAGCTTTCTTT.

V gene TRBV2 combines with J gene TRBJ1-2; a possible D gene is TRBD1 (5 bases). There are 14 residues in the CDR3. The germline gives CDR1 SNHLY, CDR2 FYNNEI. Trimming removed 5 bases from V and 8 bases from J, with 18 bases in between. The CDR3 region is CASSMTPGGAGYTF. The CDR3 region has the DNA TGTGCCAGCAGTATGACCCCGGGGGGAGCCGGCTACACCTTC.